Listed here are 30 T cell receptor beta chains from one sample, sequenced in a study of OX40 agonist ivuxolimab in advanced cancers. Method: immunoSEQ multiplex PCR; TCRdb's copy keeps in-frame clones and lacks some. The sample has 37,000 or so clones; more than 75% are singletons. The source material was CD4+ or CD8+ T cells sorted from blood, sampled in a trial of the OX40 agonist ivuxolimab. The receptors come from an adult with an advanced solid tumor such as melanoma, head and neck, liver or kidney cancer.

The chain uses TRBV4-2 and TRBJ1-4; D not resolved. Germline loops: CDR1 LGHNA, CDR2 YNFKEQ. The germline V and J ends were trimmed by 2 bases and 0 bases, with 7 bases remaining between them. This CDR3 is built from 15 residues. The CDR3 loop is CASSQQVPTNEKLFF. The CDR3 DNA reads as TGTGCCAGCAGCCAACAGGTCCCAACTAATGAAAAACTGTTTTTT.

The chain carries TRBV9 and TRBJ2-5; 8 bases align to TRBD2. Trimming at V came to 0 bases and at J to 5 bases, leaving 6 bases not matched to a gene. The V gene's germline CDR1 is SGDLS and CDR2 YYNGEE. The CDR3 runs to 15 residues. DNA for the CDR3: TGTGCCAGCAGCGTAGCAGAAGCGGGAGTGGAGACCCAGTACTTC. Translated: CASSVAEAGVETQYF.

In DNA, the CDR3 is TGCGCCAGCAGCCCGGGGGCGGTAGATACGCAGTATTTT. This translates into CASSPGAVDTQYF. The V call is TRBV5-1, the J call TRBJ2-3; D may match TRBD1 or TRBD2 (6 bases each). This CDR3 spans 13 amino acids. V gave up 4 bases and J gave up 5 bases, with 11 bases separating them. CDR1 is SGHRS, CDR2 YFSETQ, per germline.

The gene calls are TRBV5-6 and TRBJ1-4; D gene uncertain. Germline-derived CDR1 and CDR2 are SGHDT and YYEEEE. Between the trimmed V and J ends, which lost 0 bases and 8 bases, there was a span of 11 bases. The CDR3 loop spans 14 amino acids. The CDR3 reads CASSLETGGEKLFF. In nucleotides, the CDR3 is TGTGCCAGCAGCTTGGAGACTGGTGGGGAAAAACTGTTTTTT.

The chain has TRBV9 and TRBJ2-1, with 8 bases aligning to TRBD2. CDR1 and CDR2 (germline): SGDLS, YYNGEE. The CDR3 consists of 16 residues. V lost 4 bases and J lost 2; bases outside the gene matches: 8. CDR3 bases: TGTGCCAGCAGCCCGGGGGGGCCCTTTACCTACAATGAGCAGTTCTTC. Translation gives CASSPGGPFTYNEQFF. The entire variable domain, with the rest obtained from reference TRBV9 and TRBJ2-1, is as follows: DSGVTQTPKHLITATGQRVTLRCSPRSGDLSVYWYQQSLDQGLQFLIQYYNGEERAKGNILERFSAQQFPDLHSELNLSSLELGDSALYFCASSPGGPFTYNEQFFGPGTRLTVL.

The V call is TRBV15, the J call TRBJ2-3; TRBD2 is a possible D gene (5 bases). Trimming stripped 1 base from V and 6 bases from J, with 17 bases between. The CDR3 is made up of 16 amino acids. Germline V gives CDR1 LNHNV, CDR2 YYDKDF (reference sequence). CDR3 coding DNA: TGTGCCACCAGCAGAGGACCGGTCGACTATGCGGATACGCAGTATTTT. Translating it yields CATSRGPVDYADTQYF.

The chain recombines TRBV5-1 with TRBJ2-1; 13 nucleotides align to TRBD2. J was trimmed by 9 bases and V by 4 bases; bases with no gene match: 10. Germline V gene lookup returns CDR1 SGHRS and CDR2 YFSETQ. The CDR3 has 16 amino acids. This CDR3 reads CASSLTGTSGTVEQFF. CDR3 in DNA: TGCGCCAGCAGCCTGACCGGGACTAGCGGGACTGTTGAGCAGTTCTTC.

This clone has more than one count but fewer than ten. In DNA, the CDR3 is TGTGCCAGCAGCTTAGCGGGGGGACAGGGAGTAGATACGCAGTATTTT. This sequence encodes CASSLAGGQGVDTQYF. The V gene is TRBV7-8, the J gene TRBJ2-3, with 9 bases lining up with TRBD1. The CDR3 totals 16 residues. Trimming took 0 bases from V and 5 from J; bases not matched to a gene: 6. In germline, CDR1 is SGHVS, CDR2 FQNEAQ. Looking up the rest from reference TRBV7-8 and TRBJ2-3 gives the full variable domain: GAGVSQSPRYKVAKRGQDVALRCDPISGHVSLFWYQQALGQGPEFLTYFQNEAQLDKSGLPSDRFFAERPEGSVSTLKIQRTQQEDSAVYLCASSLAGGQGVDTQYFGPGTRLTVL.

CDR3 region: CASGTGNTEAFF. In nucleotides, the CDR3 is TGTGCCAGCGGGACAGGGAACACTGAAGCTTTCTTT. This sequence joins TRBV7-8 and TRBJ1-1; 8 nucleotides agree with TRBD1. CDR1 and CDR2 from the germline V gene are SGHVS and FQNEAQ. Unmatched junction bases numbered 0, after V lost 8 bases and J lost 1 base. This CDR3 is built from 12 residues.

This chain links TRBV2 with TRBJ2-7; D might be TRBD1 (5 bases). The germline V gene has CDR1 SNHLY and CDR2 FYNNEI. The V end lost 1 base, the J end lost 1 base, and 5 bases lay between the germline ends. The CDR3 runs 13 residues. As DNA, the CDR3 is TGTGCCAGCAGTGAAGGACAGTCCTACGAGCAGTACTTC. Translation: CASSEGQSYEQYF.

The chain has TRBV10-2 and TRBJ2-2, with D uncertain. The CDR3 has 13 residues. Germline CDR1 WSHSY, CDR2 SAAADI. Trimming left V 4 bases short and J 5 bases short, with 8 bases between. The chain's CDR3 is CASSGDQTGELFF. For the CDR3, the DNA is TGCGCCAGCAGTGGGGATCAAACCGGGGAGCTGTTTTTT.

This clone was counted only a few times. The V call is TRBV7-2, the J call TRBJ2-5, with 12 bases lining up with TRBD2. J lost 2 bases, V lost 1 base, and 2 bases had no gene match. This CDR3 has 16 amino acids. Germline CDR1 is SGHTA and CDR2 is FQGNSA. The CDR3 DNA reads as TGTGCCAGCAGCTTAGAACTAGCGGGGGGACAAGAGACCCAGTACTTC. Its protein product is CASSLELAGGQETQYF. The whole variable domain, remainder taken from reference TRBV7-2 and TRBJ2-5, is GAGVSQSPSNKVTEKGKDVELRCDPISGHTALYWYRQSLGQGLEFLIYFQGNSAPDKSGLPSDRFSAERTGGSVSTLTIQRTQQEDSAVYLCASSLELAGGQETQYFGPGTRLLVL.

The gene calls are TRBV9 and TRBJ2-3, with TRBD2 identical over 9 bases. Germline CDR1 reads SGDLS; CDR2 reads YYNGEE. J gave up 1 base and V 0 bases, and 9 bases lay outside the gene matches. The CDR3 extends over 18 amino acids. The CDR3 DNA follows: TGTGCCAGCAGCGTAGTGGCTAGCGGGGACCTCGGCACAGATACGCAGTATTTT. It specifies CASSVVASGDLGTDTQYF.

The chain has TRBV7-2 and TRBJ2-7; D gene uncertain. CDR1 is SGHTA and CDR2 is FQGNSA in the germline V gene. The CDR3 loop spans 14 amino acids. V was trimmed by 1 base and J by 4 bases, leaving 11 bases between them. The CDR3 region has the DNA TGTGCCAGCAGCTTAGGCCCCCTCAGTTACGAGCAGTACTTC. Its protein is CASSLGPLSYEQYF. Complete variable domain (other parts from reference TRBV7-2 and TRBJ2-7): GAGVSQSPSNKVTEKGKDVELRCDPISGHTALYWYRQSLGQGLEFLIYFQGNSAPDKSGLPSDRFSAERTGGSVSTLTIQRTQQEDSAVYLCASSLGPLSYEQYFGPGTRLTVT.

The genes are TRBV5-1 and TRBJ1-1, with D uncertain. Per the germline V gene, CDR1 is SGHRS and CDR2 is YFSETQ. The V end lost 0 bases, the J end lost 3 bases, and 12 bases lay between the germline ends. This CDR3 region has 15 residues. CDR3 sequence reads: CASSLAFGPDTEAFF. Written as DNA, the CDR3 is TGCGCCAGCAGCTTGGCCTTCGGGCCAGACACTGAAGCTTTCTTT.

The chain carries TRBV13 and TRBJ1-6, with a weak D call TRBD1 (5 bases). V was pared by 4 bases and J by 8 bases, with 18 bases between. CDR1 is PRHDT, CDR2 FYEKMQ, per germline (reference sequence). This CDR3 has 16 residues. The CDR3 is CASSSPGPRGDSPLHF. Written as DNA, the CDR3 is TGTGCCAGCAGCTCCCCCGGGCCAAGGGGCGATTCACCCCTCCACTTT. The whole variable domain, filled in from reference TRBV13 and TRBJ1-6, reads AAGVIQSPRHLIKEKRETATLKCYPIPRHDTVYWYQQGPGQDPQFLISFYEKMQSDKGSIPDRFSAQQFSDYHSELNMSSLELGDSALYFCASSSPGPRGDSPLHFGNGTRLTVT.

This chain uses TRBV4-2 with TRBJ2-3, with 10 positions matching TRBD2. V shed 0 bases, J shed 4 bases, and the junction held 7 bases outside the gene matches. Germline loops: CDR1 LGHNA, CDR2 YNFKEQ. The CDR3 has 17 residues. The CDR3 DNA sequence: TGTGCCAGCAGCCAAGATTTGCTAGCGGGAGTGGCAGATACGCAGTATTTT. Protein product: CASSQDLLAGVADTQYF.

The gene calls are TRBV6-5 and TRBJ1-2; possible D gene TRBD1, 6 bases. Trimming shortened V by 7 bases and J by 4 bases, and 13 bases separated the two germline ends. The length of the CDR3 is 13 residues. In germline, CDR1 is MNHEY, CDR2 SVGAGI. Written as DNA, the CDR3 is TGTGCCAGCATCCCAACAGGGACCTATGGCTACACCTTC. As protein: CASIPTGTYGYTF.

The genes are TRBV9 and TRBJ2-3; D remains unclear. CDR3 length: 16 amino acids. The ends were cut back, 3 bases at V and 0 bases at J, with 14 bases in the middle. Germline CDR1 reads SGDLS; CDR2 reads YYNGEE. Written as DNA, the CDR3 is TGTGCCAGCAGCGAGTCGGGCTCCCCGAGCACAGATACGCAGTATTTT. Translating gives CASSESGSPSTDTQYF.

This clone appeared a few times. V gene TRBV11-2 combines with J gene TRBJ1-6; 9 bases are shared with TRBD1. The CDR3 loop spans 14 amino acids. The germline CDR1 and CDR2 sequences are SGHAT and FQNNGV. Losses at the gene ends were 5 bases for V and 10 bases for J; bases not matched to a gene: 6. As DNA, the CDR3 is TGTGCCAGCAGCCCGACAGGGGGAAGCTCACCCCTCCACTTT. As protein: CASSPTGGSSPLHF.

The V and J genes are TRBV6-1 and TRBJ2-7, with 7 bases matching TRBD2. This CDR3 has 13 residues. Trimming cost V 2 bases and J 4 bases; bases outside gene matches: 2. Germline CDR1 is MNHNS and CDR2 is SASEGT. CDR3 loop: CASSEWEGYEQYF. The DNA for the CDR3 is TGTGCCAGCAGTGAATGGGAGGGATACGAGCAGTACTTC.

This clone is labeled medium-sized (0.01 to 0.1%). The V gene is TRBV11-2, the J gene TRBJ2-3; D is uncertain. Trimming left V 4 bases short and J 2 bases short, with 10 bases between. The CDR3 consists of 14 residues. Germline V lookup: CDR1 SGHAT, CDR2 FQNNGV. The CDR3 loop reads CASSSGSFTDTQYF. CDR3 sequence (DNA): TGTGCCAGCAGCTCCGGGTCTTTCACAGATACGCAGTATTTT.

The chain is built from TRBV11-1 and TRBJ2-4; tentatively, D is TRBD1 (5 bases). The CDR3 totals 16 residues. The germline CDR1 and CDR2 sequences are SGHAT and FQDESV (reference sequence). The germline V and J ends were trimmed by 2 bases and 3 bases, with 14 bases remaining between them. CDR3 DNA sequence: TGTGCCAGCAGCTTAAGGCCCGCTCAGGGCAAAAACATTCAGTACTTC. This gives the protein CASSLRPAQGKNIQYF. Supplemented by reference TRBV11-1 and TRBJ2-4, the full variable domain reads EAEVAQSPRYKITEKSQAVAFWCDPISGHATLYWYRQILGQGPELLVQFQDESVVDDSQLPKDRFSAERLKGVDSTLKIQPAELGDSAMYLCASSLRPAQGKNIQYFGAGTRLSVL.

The rearrangement uses TRBV6-4 and TRBJ1-5; no clear D gene. The CDR3 has 13 residues. V was trimmed by 3 bases and J by 4 bases, leaving 7 bases between them. Germline lookup yields CDR1 MRHNA and CDR2 SNTAGT. The CDR3, as DNA: TGTGCCAGCAGTGATGGGCCTAATCAGCCCCAGCATTTT. It encodes CASSDGPNQPQHF.

The chain joins TRBV7-2 to TRBJ1-1; 7 bases are shared with TRBD1. Germline V lookup: CDR1 SGHTA, CDR2 FQGNSA. CDR3 length: 13 amino acids. Trimming cost V 4 bases and J 5 bases; bases outside gene matches: 4. CDR3 sequence reads: CASSSRGKTEAFF. The CDR3, as DNA: TGTGCCAGCAGCTCCAGGGGGAAAACTGAAGCTTTCTTT.

V usage is TRBV5-4 and J usage is TRBJ1-2; weak D call: TRBD1 (6 bases). CDR1 SGHNT and CDR2 YYREEE come from the germline V gene (reference sequence). The CDR3 contains 15 residues. The germline V and J ends were trimmed by 1 base and 7 bases, with 17 bases remaining between them. Here the CDR3 DNA reads TGTGCCAGCAGCTTGAATCGGGCAGGGGAAGGTGGCTACACCTTC. The encoded protein is CASSLNRAGEGGYTF.

This sequence joins TRBV11-2 and TRBJ2-7; TRBD1 aligns across 7 bases. CDR3 length equals 14 residues. The junction had 7 bases not matched to a gene; V was cut back by 3 bases and J by 5 bases. Germline CDR1 is SGHAT and CDR2 is FQNNGV. CDR3 nucleotides: TGTGCCAGCAGCTTTCGAGGGGGCCTAGACGAGCAGTACTTC. Residues: CASSFRGGLDEQYF.

This clone was seen a handful of times. The J gene is TRBJ2-5, the V gene TRBV19; no clear D. V was shortened by 5 bases and J by 5 bases, with 18 bases between the two germline ends. This CDR3 region has 15 residues. The germline V gene encodes CDR1 LNHDA and CDR2 SQIVND (reference sequence). The CDR3 reads CASSFTPSVGETQYF. DNA for the CDR3: TGTGCCAGTAGTTTTACTCCCTCGGTCGGGGAGACCCAGTACTTC. The complete variable domain, with remaining parts taken from reference TRBV19 and TRBJ2-5, reads DGGITQSPKYLFRKEGQNVTLSCEQNLNHDAMYWYRQDPGQGLRLIYYSQIVNDFQKGDIAEGYSVSREKKESFPLTVTSAQKNPTAFYLCASSFTPSVGETQYFGPGTRLLVL.

The rearrangement links TRBV23-1 to TRBJ1-2; 7 nucleotides line up with TRBD1. TRBV23-1 is classed as an ORF, of uncertain function. The J segment lost 8 bases and the V segment lost 8 bases, leaving 8 bases of the junction unmatched. The CDR3 covers 12 residues. The CDR3 nucleotides are TGCGCCAGCGTCCAGGGGGGGCGAGGCTACACCTTC. Its protein is CASVQGGRGYTF.

The chain uses TRBV4-1 and TRBJ1-1; D uncertain. Between the trimmed V and J ends, which lost 4 bases and 0 bases, there was a span of 9 bases. The germline V gene has CDR1 MGHRA and CDR2 YSYEKL. This CDR3 region has 14 residues. Here the CDR3 reads CASSRTDMNTEAFF. Here the CDR3 DNA reads TGCGCCAGCAGCCGAACCGACATGAACACTGAAGCTTTCTTT.